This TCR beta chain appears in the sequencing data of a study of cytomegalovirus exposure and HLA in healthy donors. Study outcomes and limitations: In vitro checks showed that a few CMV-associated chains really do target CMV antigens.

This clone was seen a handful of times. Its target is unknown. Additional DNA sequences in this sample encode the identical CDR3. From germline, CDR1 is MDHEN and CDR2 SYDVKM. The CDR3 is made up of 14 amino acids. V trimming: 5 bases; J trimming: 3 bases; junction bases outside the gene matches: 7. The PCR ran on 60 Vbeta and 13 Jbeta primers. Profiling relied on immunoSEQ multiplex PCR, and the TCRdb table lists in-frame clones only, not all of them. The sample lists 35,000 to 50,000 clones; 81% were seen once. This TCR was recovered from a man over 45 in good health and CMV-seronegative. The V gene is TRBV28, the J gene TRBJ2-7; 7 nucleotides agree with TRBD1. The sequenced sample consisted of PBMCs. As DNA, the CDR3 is TGTGCCAGCAGTGTCCCCCCAGGGGGCTACGAGCAGTACTTC. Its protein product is CASSVPPGGYEQYF. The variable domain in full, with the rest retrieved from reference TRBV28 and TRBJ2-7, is DVKVTQSSRYLVKRTGEKVFLECVQDMDHENMFWYRQDPGLGLRLIYFSYDVKMKEKGDIPEGYSVSREKKERFSLILESASTNQTSMYLCASSVPPGGYEQYFGPGTRLTVT.